Each of the 30 T cell receptor beta chains below was sequenced from the same sample in a study of cytomegalovirus exposure and HLA in healthy donors. Using immunoSEQ multiplex PCR, the repertoire was profiled, and TCRdb retains in-frame clones only, with some absent. The sample carries roughly 330,000 clones, 87% recorded once. The sequenced sample was PBMCs. Receptors were obtained from a woman aged 25 to 39 in good health and CMV-seropositive.

This clone was counted a few times. V and J are TRBV5-6 and TRBJ2-2; no definite D call. V was trimmed by 2 bases and J by 1 base, leaving 3 bases between them. The CDR3 totals 13 residues. Germline loops: CDR1 SGHDT, CDR2 YYEEEE. CDR3 DNA sequence: TGTGCCAGCAGCTTCTGGAACACCGGGGAGCTGTTTTTT. It encodes CASSFWNTGELFF.

The chain couples TRBV7-8 to TRBJ2-7, with TRBD1 matching over 9 bases. From germline, CDR1 is SGHVS and CDR2 FQNEAQ. The J segment lost 0 bases and the V segment lost 4 bases, leaving 10 bases of the junction unmatched. CDR3 length equals 17 residues. CDR3 sequence (DNA): TGTGCCAGCAGCTCAAAAACAGGGGGCCCGTCCTCCTACGAGCAGTACTTC. Translating gives CASSSKTGGPSSYEQYF.

This chain uses TRBV4-1 with TRBJ2-1; 8 bases are a match to TRBD2. This CDR3 spans 14 amino acids. Per the germline V gene, CDR1 is MGHRA and CDR2 is YSYEKL. The trim removed 1 base at V and 10 bases at J, leaving 6 bases unmatched. CDR3: CASSQAGGPSEQFF. In DNA, the CDR3 is TGCGCCAGCAGCCAAGCGGGAGGGCCTTCCGAGCAGTTCTTC.

This chain links TRBV27 with TRBJ2-1; 11 positions match TRBD2. The germline gives CDR1 MNHEY, CDR2 SMNVEV (reference sequence). Trimming at V came to 3 bases and at J to 2 bases, leaving 6 bases not matched to a gene. CDR3 length: 17 residues. Here the CDR3 DNA reads TGTGCCAGCAGTTTGGTTAGCGGGAGGGCGACCTACAATGAGCAGTTCTTC. Amino acid sequence: CASSLVSGRATYNEQFF.

This clone came up once. The rearrangement joins TRBV7-8 to TRBJ2-7; perhaps TRBD1 as D (6 bases). The germline CDR1 and CDR2 sequences are SGHVS and FQNEAQ. Trimming cost V 1 base and J 3 bases, with 10 bases left between them. There are 14 residues in the CDR3. The CDR3 loop is CASSLGGTNYEQYF. CDR3 DNA sequence: TGTGCCAGCAGCTTAGGAGGGACAAACTACGAGCAGTACTTC.

This clone was picked up one time. The rearrangement joins TRBV6-5 to TRBJ2-7; 7 bases match TRBD2. The CDR3 covers 14 residues. Germline assignment: CDR1 MNHEY and CDR2 SVGAGI. V shed 5 bases, J shed 1 base, and the junction held 5 bases outside the gene matches. CDR3 in amino acids: CASSPRDYSYEQYF. As DNA, the CDR3 is TGTGCCAGCAGTCCTCGGGACTATTCCTACGAGCAGTACTTC.

The chain recombines TRBV5-1 with TRBJ1-4, with no clear D. This CDR3 is built from 14 residues. Per the germline V gene, CDR1 is SGHRS and CDR2 is YFSETQ. V was pared by 9 bases and J by 0 bases, with 12 bases between. The CDR3 DNA is TGCGCCACGCGGTCGGGGACAACTAATGAAAAACTGTTTTTT. Amino acids: CATRSGTTNEKLFF.

V gene TRBV28 combines with J gene TRBJ2-2, with TRBD2 matching over 8 bases. This CDR3 region has 19 residues. Germline V gene lookup returns CDR1 MDHEN and CDR2 SYDVKM. J lost 0 bases, V lost 5 bases, and 14 bases had no gene match. CDR3 protein: CASSRGPGLGATNTGELFF. The CDR3 DNA follows: TGTGCCAGCAGTCGAGGCCCGGGACTAGGAGCAACGAACACCGGGGAGCTGTTTTTT.

V usage is TRBV9 and J usage is TRBJ2-1; TRBD2 aligns across 13 bases. Germline CDR1 is SGDLS and CDR2 is YYNGEE. V lost 0 bases to trimming and J lost 6 bases; unmatched junction nucleotides: 6. The CDR3 spans 17 residues. In nucleotides, the CDR3 is TGTGCCAGCAGCGTAGGCCCCACTAGCGGGAGGGGCAATGAGCAGTTCTTC. It yields the protein CASSVGPTSGRGNEQFF.

This chain links TRBV4-3 with TRBJ2-2; 8 bases match TRBD2. CDR1 is LGHNA, CDR2 YSLEER, per germline. After removal of 0 bases from V and 4 bases from J, the junction contained 4 bases not matched to a gene. The CDR3 runs to 16 residues. The CDR3 region has the DNA TGCGCCAGCAGCCAAGATCGTGCGGGAGGCACCGGGGAGCTGTTTTTT. It specifies CASSQDRAGGTGELFF.

This chain joins TRBV29-1 and TRBJ2-1, with D possibly TRBD2 on 5 matching bases. The CDR3 is 14 residues long. Germline-derived CDR1 and CDR2 are SQVTM and ANQGSEA. The germline V and J ends were trimmed by 5 bases and 3 bases, with 14 bases remaining between them. The CDR3 DNA sequence: TGCAGCGTTCGGGGAGACATTCGCTACAATGAGCAGTTCTTC. Amino acids: CSVRGDIRYNEQFF.

The chain combines TRBV29-1 with TRBJ1-1, with TRBD1 identical over 9 bases. The CDR3 runs 13 residues. Germline V CDR1 and CDR2: SQVTM, ANQGSEA. The ends lost 7 bases at V and 1 base at J; junction bases unmatched: 4. As DNA, the CDR3 is TGCAGCGGGGGGGGACAGGGGAACACTGAAGCTTTCTTT. This codes for CSGGGQGNTEAFF.

The CDR3 protein is CASREGLPNTGELFF. DNA of the CDR3: TGCGCCAGCAGAGAGGGACTGCCCAACACCGGGGAGCTGTTTTTT. The chain is built from TRBV5-1 and TRBJ2-2; D might be TRBD2 (6 bases). From germline, CDR1 is SGHRS and CDR2 YFSETQ. V was trimmed by 5 bases and J by 2 bases, leaving 13 bases between them. This CDR3 contains 15 residues.

This clone came up a few times. The chain is built from TRBV14 and TRBJ2-7; D not resolved. V was clipped by 1 base and J by 1 base, with 17 bases between them. This CDR3 has 17 amino acids. Germline V gene lookup returns CDR1 SGHDN and CDR2 FVKESK. The CDR3 DNA follows: TGTGCCAGCAGCCAAGTGTTAGTAAGGGAACTATCCTACGAGCAGTACTTC. Encoded protein: CASSQVLVRELSYEQYF.

For the CDR3, the DNA is TGTGCCAGCAGCTTAATCGGGGATGAGCAGTTCTTC. Its protein is CASSLIGDEQFF. The chain carries TRBV7-6 and TRBJ2-1; possibly TRBD2 for D (5 bases). The germline CDR1 and CDR2 sequences are SGHVS and FNYEAQ. The CDR3 contains 12 residues. Trimming stripped 2 bases from V and 8 bases from J, with 7 bases between. Filled out from reference TRBV7-6 and TRBJ2-1, the complete variable domain reads GAGVSQSPRYKVTKRGQDVALRCDPISGHVSLYWYRQALGQGPEFLTYFNYEAQQDKSGLPNDRFSAERPEGSISTLTIQRTEQRDSAMYRCASSLIGDEQFFGPGTRLTVL.

This CDR3 reads CASSGGGAGANVLTF. The DNA of the CDR3 is TGTGCCAGCAGCGGGGGTGGGGCAGGGGCCAACGTCCTGACTTTC. V usage is TRBV5-4 and J usage is TRBJ2-6; D may correspond to TRBD1 or TRBD2 (5 bases each). This CDR3 is 15 amino acids long. Trimming removed 4 bases at V and 4 bases at J, with 12 bases between. CDR1 and CDR2 (germline): SGHNT, YYREEE (reference sequence). Looking up the rest from reference TRBV5-4 and TRBJ2-6 gives the full variable domain: ETGVTQSPTHLIKTRGQQVTLRCSSQSGHNTVSWYQQALGQGPQFIFQYYREEENGRGNFPPRFSGLQFPNYSSELNVNALELDDSALYLCASSGGGAGANVLTFGAGSRLTVL.

This chain connects TRBV28 to TRBJ1-3, with 8 bases aligning to TRBD1. In germline, CDR1 is MDHEN, CDR2 SYDVKM. CDR3 length equals 15 residues. V lost 5 bases and J lost 0; bases outside the gene matches: 3. CDR3 bases: TGTGCCAGCAGTAGACAGGGGATCTCTGGAAACACCATATATTTT. Its translation is CASSRQGISGNTIYF. Full variable domain (outside the CDR3, taken from reference TRBV28 and TRBJ1-3): DVKVTQSSRYLVKRTGEKVFLECVQDMDHENMFWYRQDPGLGLRLIYFSYDVKMKEKGDIPEGYSVSREKKERFSLILESASTNQTSMYLCASSRQGISGNTIYFGEGSWLTVV.

V usage is TRBV5-8 and J usage is TRBJ2-3; the match to TRBD2 covers 7 bases. CDR1 and CDR2 (germline): SGHTS, YDEGEE. CDR3 size: 14 residues. Trimming took 7 bases from V and 1 from J; bases not matched to a gene: 6. The CDR3: CASGRDYGTDTQYF. CDR3 nucleotides: TGTGCCAGCGGCCGGGACTACGGCACAGATACGCAGTATTTT. The entire variable domain, with the rest obtained from reference TRBV5-8 and TRBJ2-3, is as follows: EAGVTQSPTHLIKTRGQQATLRCSPISGHTSVYWYQQALGLGLQFLLWYDEGEERNRGNFPPRFSGRQFPNYSSELNVNALELEDSALYLCASGRDYGTDTQYFGPGTRLTVL.

The chain uses TRBV18 and TRBJ2-5; 8 nucleotides match TRBD1. In germline, CDR1 is KGHSH, CDR2 LQKENI. This CDR3 has 15 amino acids. The V segment lost 3 bases and the J segment 4 bases; nucleotides outside the gene matches: 7. In DNA, the CDR3 is TGTGCCAGCTCACCTTCAGGGGGCTTGGGAGAGACCCAGTACTTC. This sequence encodes CASSPSGGLGETQYF.

The rearrangement links TRBV7-2 to TRBJ2-7; D call uncertain. Between the trimmed V and J ends, which lost 4 bases and 2 bases, there was a span of 15 bases. Germline CDR1 reads SGHTA; CDR2 reads FQGNSA. This CDR3 region has 15 residues. CDR3 protein: CASSSDSSGPYEQYF. The DNA for the CDR3 is TGTGCCAGCAGCTCAGATTCCTCTGGACCCTACGAGCAGTACTTC.

V and J are TRBV30 and TRBJ2-7; TRBD1 might be the D (6 bases). Trimming took 3 bases from V and 7 from J, leaving 13 bases between them. Germline loops: CDR1 GTSNPN, CDR2 SVGIG (reference sequence). The CDR3 covers 12 residues. CDR3 DNA: TGTGCCTGGAGCTTTGGGGGCGGGGAGCAGTACTTC. Encoded protein: CAWSFGGGEQYF.

The rearrangement uses TRBV4-1 and TRBJ2-7, with TRBD1 as a possible D gene (6 bases). The ends were cut back, 0 bases at V and 0 bases at J, with 12 bases in the middle. There are 16 residues in the CDR3. Germline-derived CDR1 and CDR2 are MGHRA and YSYEKL. In nucleotides, the CDR3 is TGCGCCAGCAGCCAAGAAGCAGGGGCCCACTCCTACGAGCAGTACTTC. Its protein is CASSQEAGAHSYEQYF.

The J gene is TRBJ1-5, the V gene TRBV4-3; possible D gene TRBD1, 5 bases. The length of the CDR3 is 13 residues. Trimming left V 1 base short and J 5 bases short, with 6 bases between. Germline loops: CDR1 LGHNA, CDR2 YSLEER. The CDR3 DNA is TGCGCCAGCAGCCAAGGCAGGGATCAGCCCCAGCATTTT. Protein: CASSQGRDQPQHF.

The chain is built from TRBV6-6 and TRBJ1-5; D gene unclear. The germline V and J ends were trimmed by 7 bases and 3 bases, with 19 bases remaining between them. The V gene's germline CDR1 is MNHNY and CDR2 SVGAGI (reference sequence). This CDR3 is 16 amino acids long. CDR3 sequence: CASTPVGSGNNQPQHF. CDR3 DNA: TGTGCCAGCACCCCAGTTGGAAGCGGGAACAATCAGCCCCAGCATTTT.

This rearrangement joins TRBV7-3 to TRBJ1-1; no clear D gene. Per germline, CDR1 SGHTA and CDR2 FQGTGA. Trimming cost V 3 bases and J 4 bases, with 9 bases left between them. The CDR3 sequence is 13 residues long. CDR3 coding DNA: TGTGCCAGCAGCTTCAAAGGGAGCACTGAAGCTTTCTTT. This sequence encodes CASSFKGSTEAFF. Full variable domain (missing parts from reference TRBV7-3 and TRBJ1-1): GAGVSQTPSNKVTEKGKYVELRCDPISGHTALYWYRQSLGQGPEFLIYFQGTGAADDSGLPNDRFFAVRPEGSVSTLKIQRTERGDSAVYLCASSFKGSTEAFFGQGTRLTVV.

This clone has just a few counts. The J gene is TRBJ2-5, the V gene TRBV5-4, with D unclear. V lost 4 bases and J lost 5, with 9 bases in between. Germline assignment: CDR1 SGHNT and CDR2 YYREEE (reference sequence). The CDR3 loop spans 12 amino acids. CDR3 nucleotide sequence: TGTGCCAGCAGCCTGCCCGGGGAGACCCAGTACTTC. The encoded protein is CASSLPGETQYF.

The J gene is TRBJ2-2, the V gene TRBV7-2; D is tentatively TRBD1 or TRBD2 (6 bases each). The CDR3 totals 15 residues. Trimming cost V 3 bases and J 5 bases, with 13 bases left between them. Per germline, CDR1 SGHTA and CDR2 FQGNSA. The CDR3 sequence is CASSFGRGGTGELFF. The CDR3 DNA reads TGTGCCAGCAGCTTCGGCAGGGGAGGAACCGGGGAGCTGTTTTTT. Filled out from reference TRBV7-2 and TRBJ2-2, the complete variable domain reads GAGVSQSPSNKVTEKGKDVELRCDPISGHTALYWYRQSLGQGLEFLIYFQGNSAPDKSGLPSDRFSAERTGGSVSTLTIQRTQQEDSAVYLCASSFGRGGTGELFFGEGSRLTVL.

The CDR3 DNA sequence: TGTGCCAGCAGCTTAACAGGGGATAGCAATCAGCCCCAGCATTTT. It specifies CASSLTGDSNQPQHF. This chain connects TRBV7-2 to TRBJ1-5; 7 bases are a match to TRBD1. There are 15 residues in the CDR3. Germline lookup yields CDR1 SGHTA and CDR2 FQGNSA. V was pared by 2 bases and J by 0 bases, with 1 base of the junction left unmatched.

This clone was counted between two and nine times. This chain connects TRBV15 to TRBJ2-2; 15 bases align to TRBD2. Per the germline V gene, CDR1 is LNHNV and CDR2 is YYDKDF (reference sequence). CDR3 size: 17 residues. Losses at the gene ends were 3 bases for V and 5 bases for J; bases not matched to a gene: 4. The CDR3 DNA reads TGTGCCACCAGCAGGGGACTAGCGGGAGGTCCGACCGGGGAGCTGTTTTTT. Translation gives CATSRGLAGGPTGELFF.

The chain carries TRBV18 and TRBJ2-7; no clear D gene. The CDR3 loop spans 17 amino acids. The V end was cut by 2 bases, the J end by 0 bases, with 17 bases between. Germline values: CDR1 KGHSH, CDR2 LQKENI. Here the CDR3 DNA reads TGTGCCAGCTCACCAGATCGGCCCCAGATTTCCTCCTACGAGCAGTACTTC. Its translation is CASSPDRPQISSYEQYF. Variable domain in full (rest from reference TRBV18 and TRBJ2-7): NAGVMQNPRHLVRRRGQEARLRCSPMKGHSHVYWYRQLPEEGLKFMVYLQKENIIDESGMPKERFSAEFPKEGPSILRIQQVVRGDSAAYFCASSPDRPQISSYEQYFGPGTRLTVT.